Listed below are T cell receptor beta chains from one sample, sequenced in a study of blood T cell repertoires in COVID-19. TCRdb's table, derived via immunoSEQ multiplex PCR, lists solely in-frame clones and lacks some. Among approximately 71,000 clones, 88% were seen once, and the ten largest hold under 6%. Sequencing was done on a sample of peripheral blood. The receptors originated from a human donor in a cohort sampled during active COVID-19. The CDR3 runs from the conserved cysteine through the conserved F or W. D genes are given only for firm matches. Size is omitted from some rows. Given values are once, few, many or a class for expanded clones.

size: few
V: TRBV6-4
D: TRBD2
J: TRBJ2-3
DNA: TGTGCCAGCAGTTTTTTTGCGGGAGCGGGAGATACGCAGTATTTT
CDR3: CASSFFAGAGDTQYF

size: NA
V: TRBV5-6
D: TRBD2
J: TRBJ2-4
DNA: TGTGCCAGCAGCTTACTAGCGGGGGACAAAAACATTCAGTACTTC
CDR3: CASSLLAGDKNIQYF

size: NA
V: TRBV11-2
D: NA
J: TRBJ2-7
DNA: TGTGCCAGCAGCTTTGCGGCGAATTACGAGCAGTACTTC
CDR3: CASSFAANYEQYF

size: NA
V: TRBV12-3/TRBV12-4
D: NA
J: TRBJ1-4
DNA: TGTGCCAGCAGTTCGGGTAATGAAAAACTGTTTTTT
CDR3: CASSSGNEKLFF

size: few
V: TRBV28
D: NA
J: TRBJ1-4
DNA: TGTGCCAGCAGTACGCCGGGATTTAATGAAAAACTGTTTTTT
CDR3: CASSTPGFNEKLFF

size: NA
V: TRBV5-1
D: NA
J: TRBJ1-1
DNA: TGCGCCAGCCGTCCTGGGCGAAGCCTCACTGAAGCTTTCTTT
CDR3: CASRPGRSLTEAFF

size: few
V: TRBV5-1
D: NA
J: TRBJ1-1
DNA: TGCGCCAGCAGCAGATCAGGGGCGGGAGATGAAGCTTTCTTT
CDR3: CASSRSGAGDEAFF

size: NA
V: TRBV5-1
D: TRBD1
J: TRBJ1-3
DNA: TGCGCCAGCGGACAGGGCGGAACGGCAAACACCATATATTTT
CDR3: CASGQGGTANTIYF

size: NA
V: TRBV14
D: NA
J: TRBJ1-6
DNA: TGTGCCAGCAGCCAAGATACAGGACATTCACCCCTCCACTTT
CDR3: CASSQDTGHSPLHF

size: NA
V: TRBV6-5
D: TRBD1
J: TRBJ2-7
DNA: TGTGCCAGCAGTTACGCGACAACAGGGGATACCTACGAGCAGTACTTC
CDR3: CASSYATTGDTYEQYF

size: NA
V: TRBV28
D: TRBD2
J: TRBJ2-2
DNA: TGTGCCAGCAGTTCCGAACAAGCGGGGGGCCCCGGGGAGCTGTTTTTT
CDR3: CASSSEQAGGPGELFF

size: few
V: TRBV28
D: TRBD2
J: TRBJ2-5
DNA: TGTGCCAGCAGGGGAAGGACTAGCCTACAAGAGACCCAGTACTTC
CDR3: CASRGRTSLQETQYF

size: NA
V: TRBV6-2/TRBV6-3
D: TRBD1
J: TRBJ1-2
DNA: TGTGCCAGCAGTTACTCAGGGGGCAACTATGGCTACACCTTC
CDR3: CASSYSGGNYGYTF

size: NA
V: TRBV5-1
D: TRBD2
J: TRBJ2-1
DNA: TGCGCCAGCAGTACCCTAGCGGGAGAGGGCAATGAGCAGTTCTTC
CDR3: CASSTLAGEGNEQFF

size: NA
V: TRBV6-5
D: TRBD2
J: TRBJ2-7
DNA: TGTGCCAGCAGTTTGAGCGGGGGGGATTCGAACGAGCAGTACTTC
CDR3: CASSLSGGDSNEQYF

size: NA
V: TRBV6-1
D: TRBD1
J: TRBJ1-2
DNA: TGTGCCAGCAGTGAAATGAACAGGGGGAACTATGGCTACACCTTC
CDR3: CASSEMNRGNYGYTF

size: many
V: TRBV5-1
D: NA
J: TRBJ1-1
DNA: TGCGCCAGCAGCCCGAGCGGGAACACTGAAGCTTTCTTT
CDR3: CASSPSGNTEAFF

size: NA
V: TRBV19
D: TRBD2
J: TRBJ2-5
DNA: TGTGCCAGTAGTATGCGGGAGGGCGGGCAAGAGACCCAGTACTTC
CDR3: CASSMREGGQETQYF

size: NA
V: TRBV6-5
D: NA
J: TRBJ2-7
DNA: TGTGCCAGCAAGCATATGCACGAGCAGTACTTC
CDR3: CASKHMHEQYF

size: NA
V: TRBV7-9
D: NA
J: TRBJ1-4
DNA: TGTGCCAGCAGCTTGGCAGGGACTAATGAAAAACTGTTTTTT
CDR3: CASSLAGTNEKLFF

size: NA
V: TRBV4-1
D: NA
J: TRBJ2-3
DNA: TGCGCCAGCAGCCAAGTGGGCTCAGATACGCAGTATTTT
CDR3: CASSQVGSDTQYF

size: NA
V: TRBV4-1
D: NA
J: TRBJ2-1
DNA: TGCGCCAGCAGCGAAGAATGGGGGGTATTATATGAGCAGTTCTTC
CDR3: CASSEEWGVLYEQFF

size: NA
V: TRBV3-1/TRBV3-2
D: TRBD2
J: TRBJ2-1
DNA: TGTGCCAGCAGCCAAGGACTAGCGGGGGGGTTCCAGTTCTTC
CDR3: CASSQGLAGGFQFF

size: NA
V: TRBV30
D: TRBD2
J: TRBJ2-1
DNA: TGTGCCTGGAGACCTCTAGCGGGGGCCTACAATGAGCAGTTCTTC
CDR3: CAWRPLAGAYNEQFF

size: NA
V: TRBV7-9
D: TRBD2
J: TRBJ2-7
DNA: TGTGCCAGCAGCTTAGTTGCTAGCGGGTCATACGAGCAGTACTTC
CDR3: CASSLVASGSYEQYF

size: NA
V: TRBV11-2
D: TRBD1
J: TRBJ2-2
DNA: TGTGCCAGCAGTCCTATACTGACAGGGAACGGTACCGGGGAGCTGTTTTTT
CDR3: CASSPILTGNGTGELFF

size: NA
V: TRBV4-1
D: NA
J: TRBJ1-1
DNA: TGCGCCAGCAGCCAAGAGGAACAGGGAAGCACTGAAGCTTTCTTT
CDR3: CASSQEEQGSTEAFF

size: NA
V: TRBV5-1
D: NA
J: TRBJ2-1
DNA: TGCGCCAGCAGCTTGTTTCAGGGAGGCTACAATGAGCAGTTCTTC
CDR3: CASSLFQGGYNEQFF

size: NA
V: TRBV30
D: NA
J: TRBJ2-3
DNA: TGTGCCTGGAGCCCACCAGACGGGGACACAGATACGCAGTATTTT
CDR3: CAWSPPDGDTDTQYF

size: NA
V: TRBV7-3
D: TRBD2
J: TRBJ2-1
DNA: TGTGCCAGCAGGACTAGCGGGGGGGCCAATGAGCAGTTCTTC
CDR3: CASRTSGGANEQFF

size: NA
V: TRBV11-2
D: TRBD1
J: TRBJ2-1
DNA: TGTGCCAGCAGCTTAGGTGGGACAGGGGACAATGAGCAGTTCTTC
CDR3: CASSLGGTGDNEQFF

size: NA
V: TRBV29-1
D: TRBD1
J: TRBJ2-7
DNA: TGCAGCGTTCTGGACAGGGGGCCTAGCTACGAGCAGTACTTC
CDR3: CSVLDRGPSYEQYF

size: once
V: TRBV3-1/TRBV3-2
D: NA
J: TRBJ2-5
DNA: TGTGCCAGCAGCCATGACAGACCCGACAGAACTCAAGAGACCCAGTACTTC
CDR3: CASSHDRPDRTQETQYF

size: NA
V: TRBV5-8
D: TRBD1
J: TRBJ2-7
DNA: TGTGCCAGCAGCTGGGCGGGACAGGGGATTCAGGGGGAGCAGTACTTC
CDR3: CASSWAGQGIQGEQYF

size: NA
V: TRBV5-4
D: TRBD2
J: TRBJ2-2
DNA: TGTGCCAGCAGCTTGCCCCCTAGCGGGGGGACCGGGGAGCTGTTTTTT
CDR3: CASSLPPSGGTGELFF

size: NA
V: TRBV23-1
D: NA
J: TRBJ2-1
DNA: TGCGCCAGCAGTCAATCGCCAGGGTTCCAAGGGTTCTTC
CDR3: CASSQSPGFQGFF

size: NA
V: TRBV29-1
D: TRBD2
J: TRBJ2-3
DNA: TGCAGCGTCGACCGGACTAGCCCCCCTTTTCAGGCGCAGTATTTT
CDR3: CSVDRTSPPFQAQYF

size: NA
V: TRBV6-4
D: TRBD1
J: TRBJ2-1
DNA: TGTGCCAGCGGGGCCAGCCAGGGGGACGAGCAGTTCTTC
CDR3: CASGASQGDEQFF

size: once
V: TRBV5-1
D: NA
J: TRBJ2-2
DNA: TGCGCCAGCAGCTTGGAGGCGGGCCCTGGCGGGGCCGGGGAGCTGTTTTTT
CDR3: CASSLEAGPGGAGELFF

size: NA
V: TRBV4-3
D: TRBD2
J: TRBJ2-1
DNA: TGCGCCAGCAGCCAACAACCGGGTGGGGGGGGACCCTGGGATGAGCAGTTCTTC
CDR3: CASSQQPGGGGPWDEQFF

size: NA
V: TRBV6-6
D: TRBD2
J: TRBJ2-7
DNA: TGTGCCAGCAGTTACCAGAGCGGGGCCAGCTCCTACGAGCAGTACTTC
CDR3: CASSYQSGASSYEQYF